The 26 T cell receptor beta chains reported below all come from one sample, sequenced in a study of shared clonotypes between healthy human individuals. Clones were sequenced by immunoSEQ multiplex PCR, and TCRdb holds only the in-frame ones, with some missing. Of some 2.1 million clones listed, around 95% are singletons. The sequencing input was naive CD4+ T cells sorted from blood. Regarding subset: CD45RA+ positively selected. The receptors stem from a man aged 18 to 30 in good health.

This clone was found many times. Other DNA sequences in this specimen translate into the identical CDR3. The chain carries TRBV7-2 and TRBJ1-2; TRBD1 aligns across 9 bases. The CDR3 runs to 13 residues. Losses at the gene ends were 4 bases for V and 8 bases for J; bases not matched to a gene: 5. CDR1 SGHTA and CDR2 FQGNSA come from the germline V gene. The CDR3 spells CASSSRTGDGYTF. The CDR3 nucleotides read TGTGCCAGCAGCTCGAGGACAGGGGACGGCTACACCTTC.

This rearrangement joins TRBV10-1 to TRBJ1-6, with TRBD1 as a possible D gene (6 bases). Germline CDR1 reads WNHNN; CDR2 reads SYGVQD (reference sequence). CDR3 size: 14 residues. Deletions cut 7 bases from V and 0 bases from J, with 7 bases between. DNA for the CDR3: TGCGCCAGCAAGGACAGCTCCTATAATTCACCCCTCCACTTT. It translates to CASKDSSYNSPLHF.

A remark on this clone: At the DNA level, this CDR3 is encoded by other sequences in the same sample as well. The rearrangement uses TRBV5-1 and TRBJ2-7, with 9 bases matching TRBD1. The germline V gene encodes CDR1 SGHRS and CDR2 YFSETQ. V trimming: 0 bases; J trimming: 3 bases; junction bases outside the gene matches: 4. The CDR3 is 15 residues long. The DNA of the CDR3 is TGCGCCAGCAGCTTGGGTGGGACAGGGAGCTACGAGCAGTACTTC. This codes for CASSLGGTGSYEQYF.

V is TRBV10-1 and J is TRBJ2-3, with D unresolved. Germline CDR1 and CDR2: WNHNN and SYGVQD (reference sequence). There are 13 residues in the CDR3. Trimming took 6 bases from V and 6 from J, leaving 13 bases between them. The CDR3 region has the DNA TGCGCCAGCAGCGTAGATTCTTGGGATACGCAGTATTTT. This sequence encodes CASSVDSWDTQYF.

The chain couples TRBV28 to TRBJ1-5; D call uncertain. V lost 11 bases and J 0 bases, leaving 14 bases between the germline ends. This CDR3 has 14 amino acids. Per the germline V gene, CDR1 is MDHEN and CDR2 is SYDVKM. In DNA, the CDR3 is TGTGCCTCGGAACGGGCGAATAGCAATCAGCCCCAGCATTTT. It translates to CASERANSNQPQHF.

V usage is TRBV14 and J usage is TRBJ2-2, with 8 bases aligning to TRBD1. Germline CDR1 reads SGHDN; CDR2 reads FVKESK. This CDR3 comprises 13 residues. Trimming took 5 bases from V and 10 from J; bases not matched to a gene: 6. CDR3 in amino acids: CASSYGQGLELFF. The CDR3 nucleotides are TGTGCCAGCAGCTATGGACAGGGTTTGGAGCTGTTTTTT.

The rearrangement uses TRBV6-1 and TRBJ2-3; D could derive from TRBD1 or TRBD2 (6 bases each). The CDR3 contains 12 residues. V was trimmed by 2 bases and J by 11 bases, leaving 11 bases between them. Germline CDR1 is MNHNS and CDR2 is SASEGT. The CDR3 sequence: CASSEQGGRQYF. The CDR3 DNA follows: TGTGCCAGCAGTGAACAAGGGGGGAGGCAGTATTTT.

The chain joins TRBV5-1 to TRBJ2-5, with D unresolved. Trimming removed 0 bases from V and 9 bases from J, with 12 bases in between. This CDR3 has 13 amino acids. Germline CDR1 is SGHRS and CDR2 is YFSETQ. CDR3 coding DNA: TGCGCCAGCAGCTTGGCCTCAGGCACTGCCCAGTACTTC. It specifies CASSLASGTAQYF.

V and J are TRBV30 and TRBJ1-5; D is unresolved. The germline V gene has CDR1 GTSNPN and CDR2 SVGIG (reference sequence). Trimming left V 8 bases short and J 4 bases short, with 18 bases between. The CDR3 is 14 residues long. The CDR3 DNA reads as TGTGCCATATCACGCGCGGACCTAAATCAGCCCCAGCATTTT. It is translated as CAISRADLNQPQHF.

This sequence joins TRBV19 and TRBJ2-7, with 10 nucleotides matching TRBD2. Germline assignment: CDR1 LNHDA and CDR2 SQIVND (reference sequence). V lost 4 bases and J lost 3; bases outside the gene matches: 6. The CDR3 consists of 15 residues. CDR3 in amino acids: CASSKSGGGHYEQYF. The CDR3 DNA sequence: TGTGCCAGTAGTAAAAGCGGGGGGGGACACTACGAGCAGTACTTC.

The rearrangement uses TRBV30 and TRBJ2-2; 9 bases match TRBD2. This CDR3 has 20 amino acids. Germline V lookup: CDR1 GTSNPN, CDR2 SVGIG (reference sequence). Losses at the gene ends were 0 bases for V and 4 bases for J; bases not matched to a gene: 18. CDR3 loop: CAWSVPGAGGVRGITGELFF. CDR3 in DNA: TGTGCCTGGAGTGTACCCGGGGCGGGAGGGGTCCGAGGTATCACCGGGGAGCTGTTTTTT.

The J gene is TRBJ1-6, the V gene TRBV5-1; D ambiguous. CDR1 is SGHRS, CDR2 YFSETQ, per germline. V dropped 0 bases and J dropped 8 bases, with 9 bases sitting between them. The CDR3 length is 14 residues. The CDR3 here is CASSLDRSDSPLHF. The DNA for the CDR3 is TGCGCCAGCAGCTTGGATAGGAGCGATTCACCCCTCCACTTT.

This chain links TRBV19 with TRBJ2-1; no definite D call. The CDR3 loop spans 13 amino acids. V shed 5 bases and J shed 6 bases, with 11 bases lying between them. The germline V gene encodes CDR1 LNHDA and CDR2 SQIVND (reference sequence). The CDR3 nucleotides read TGTGCCAGTAGTGGAATGGTGTTCAATGAGCAGTTCTTC. It yields the protein CASSGMVFNEQFF.

Comment on this clone: Additional DNA sequences in this sample encode the identical CDR3. The rearrangement uses TRBV28 and TRBJ1-2; 7 bases agree with TRBD1. CDR1 MDHEN and CDR2 SYDVKM come from the germline V gene. V was clipped by 5 bases and J by 1 base; unmatched bases: 4. The CDR3 spans 14 residues. Here the CDR3 reads CASSTGTVNYGYTF. CDR3 sequence (DNA): TGTGCCAGCAGTACCGGGACAGTTAACTATGGCTACACCTTC.

This chain links TRBV9 with TRBJ2-3; 8 nucleotides align to TRBD2. Per the germline V gene, CDR1 is SGDLS and CDR2 is YYNGEE. J gave up 0 bases and V 0 bases, and 3 bases lay outside the gene matches. CDR3 length equals 16 residues. For the CDR3, the DNA is TGTGCCAGCAGCGTAGAGGCTAGCGGGAGCACAGATACGCAGTATTTT. Translating it yields CASSVEASGSTDTQYF.

The chain is built from TRBV7-2 and TRBJ2-5, with TRBD2 matching 13 bases. The CDR3 length is 18 residues. Germline V gene lookup returns CDR1 SGHTA and CDR2 FQGNSA. With V trimmed by 1 base and J by 1 base, 6 bases remained unmatched. CDR3 protein: CASSLGLAGGKRQETQYF. CDR3 bases: TGTGCCAGCAGCTTAGGACTAGCGGGAGGCAAGCGCCAAGAGACCCAGTACTTC.

This clone was recorded only once. Additional DNA sequences in this sample encode the identical CDR3. This chain links TRBV28 with TRBJ2-7; tentative D call: TRBD1 (6 bases). Per the germline V gene, CDR1 is MDHEN and CDR2 is SYDVKM. This CDR3 has 14 residues. Trimming left V 3 bases short and J 0 bases short, with 9 bases between. The DNA of the CDR3 is TGTGCCAGCAGTTTTCAGGGGAGCTCCTACGAGCAGTACTTC. The encoded protein is CASSFQGSSYEQYF.

This chain links TRBV19 with TRBJ1-2; no clear D gene. Trimming pared 5 bases from V and 3 bases from J, leaving 16 bases between. This CDR3 contains 15 residues. CDR1 is LNHDA and CDR2 is SQIVND in the germline V gene (reference sequence). In nucleotides, the CDR3 is TGTGCCAGTAGTGCCCCCCCAAGAGGCTACTATGGCTACACCTTC. This translates into CASSAPPRGYYGYTF.

Note on this clone: A read error may be the cause here, since a much bigger clone is one base away. V and J are TRBV29-1 and TRBJ2-7, with no clear D. In germline, CDR1 is SQVTM, CDR2 ANQGSEA. The CDR3 has 13 amino acids. The CDR3 spells CSVVKGSSYGQYF. CDR3 coding DNA: TGCAGCGTGGTTAAAGGAAGCTCCTACGGGCAGTACTTC.

This rearrangement joins TRBV30 to TRBJ1-2, with D perhaps matching TRBD1 (6 bases). CDR3 length: 10 residues. Between the trimmed V and J ends, which lost 2 bases and 14 bases, there was a span of 12 bases. Germline V CDR1 and CDR2: GTSNPN, SVGIG (reference sequence). The DNA for the CDR3 is TGTGCCTGGAGTCCTACAGGGTCGACCTTC. It codes for CAWSPTGSTF.

This sequence joins TRBV10-1 and TRBJ2-3; D gene ambiguous. The V and J ends lost 4 bases and 7 bases respectively, with 12 bases between them. CDR1 and CDR2 (germline): WNHNN, SYGVQD (reference sequence). The CDR3 is made up of 13 amino acids. CDR3 protein: CASSVDITNTQYF. Here the CDR3 DNA reads TGCGCCAGCAGTGTCGACATAACCAATACGCAGTATTTT.

The chain is built from TRBV6-5 and TRBJ1-2; 8 bases line up with TRBD1. The CDR3 length is 14 residues. V lost 4 bases to trimming and J lost 5 bases; unmatched junction nucleotides: 6. The germline gives CDR1 MNHEY, CDR2 SVGAGI. CDR3 sequence reads: CASSSRGQGYGYTF. CDR3 DNA: TGTGCCAGCAGTTCACGAGGACAGGGTTATGGCTACACCTTC.

The J gene is TRBJ2-7, the V gene TRBV5-1; the match to TRBD1 covers 7 bases. Germline V lookup: CDR1 SGHRS, CDR2 YFSETQ. The trim removed 6 bases at V and 0 bases at J, leaving 12 bases unmatched. The CDR3 spans 16 residues. The CDR3 DNA reads TGCGCCAGCACCTTTTACGGGACAGCTAGCTCCTACGAGCAGTACTTC. Translation: CASTFYGTASSYEQYF.

The chain is built from TRBV18 and TRBJ1-1; D not resolved. With 0 bases removed from V and 0 bases from J, the gap between germline ends came to 11 bases. The CDR3 is 16 residues long. Looked up from germline, CDR1 is KGHSH and CDR2 is LQKENI. CDR3 nucleotides: TGTGCCAGCTCACCACCTCGATCGAGCATGAACACTGAAGCTTTCTTT. It translates to CASSPPRSSMNTEAFF.

The chain joins TRBV6-5 to TRBJ2-7; 8 bases match TRBD2. The CDR3 extends over 14 amino acids. V trimming: 5 bases; J trimming: 5 bases; junction bases outside the gene matches: 8. Germline assignment: CDR1 MNHEY and CDR2 SVGAGI. CDR3 in amino acids: CASSRSGTGNEQYF. CDR3 nucleotides: TGTGCCAGCAGTCGTAGCGGGACTGGCAACGAGCAGTACTTC.

The chain employs TRBV10-1 and TRBJ2-2, with D hard to call. This CDR3 has 12 amino acids. V was trimmed by 7 bases and J by 0 bases, leaving 3 bases between them. Germline V gene lookup returns CDR1 WNHNN and CDR2 SYGVQD (reference sequence). This chain's CDR3 is CASTSNTGELFF. CDR3 DNA sequence: TGCGCCAGCACGTCGAACACCGGGGAGCTGTTTTTT.